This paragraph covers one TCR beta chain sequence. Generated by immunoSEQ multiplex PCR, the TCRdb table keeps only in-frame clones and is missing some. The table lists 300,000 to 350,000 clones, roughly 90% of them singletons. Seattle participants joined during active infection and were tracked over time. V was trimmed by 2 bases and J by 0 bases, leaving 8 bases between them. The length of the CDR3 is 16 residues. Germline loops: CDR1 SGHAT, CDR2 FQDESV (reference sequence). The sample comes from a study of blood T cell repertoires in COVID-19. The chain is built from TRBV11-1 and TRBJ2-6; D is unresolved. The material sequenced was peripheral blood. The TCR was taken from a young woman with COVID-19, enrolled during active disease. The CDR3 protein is CASSLRSGSGANVLTF. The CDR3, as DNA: TGTGCCAGCAGCTTAAGATCGGGCTCTGGGGCCAACGTCCTGACTTTC.